Listed below are T cell receptor beta chains from one sample, sequenced in a study of T cell responses to AZD1222 COVID-19 vaccine. Sequenced by immunoSEQ multiplex PCR; TCRdb stores in-frame clones only, minus some. Seen here are about 73,000 clones, around 88% observed once, and the top ten hold around 21%. Sequenced here: peripheral blood, sampled on day 0 of AZD1222 vaccination. These receptors all come from an adult in good health. Each CDR3 is given with its conserved first and last residue. D genes are given only for firm matches. Clone size appears in some rows only: once, few, many, or a class for an expanded clone.

.,.,TRBJ2-5,TRBV3-1/TRBV3-2,TGTGCCAGCAGCCAAGAGTGGCAGCGTGGGGAGACCCAGTACTTC,CASSQEWQRGETQYF
.,.,TRBJ1-2,TRBV6-5,TGTGCCAGCAGGGGAGGGAAAGGGAGAGACTATGGCTACACCTTC,CASRGGKGRDYGYTF
.,.,TRBJ2-2,TRBV9,TGTGCCAGCAGCGTACGCCCCACCGGGGAGCTGTTTTTT,CASSVRPTGELFF
TRBD2,.,TRBJ2-1,TRBV19,TGTGCCAGTAGTACTCCTAGCGGGAGAAGGTATGAGCAGTTCTTC,CASSTPSGRRYEQFF
TRBD1,.,TRBJ1-1,TRBV7-9,TGTGCCAGCAGCTATCCGGGACAGGGGGCTGCTGAAGCTTTCTTT,CASSYPGQGAAEAFF
TRBD2,.,TRBJ2-2,TRBV7-3,TGTGCCAGCAGCCCGCCGGCTAGCGGATCAACCGGGGAGCTGTTTTTT,CASSPPASGSTGELFF
TRBD1,.,TRBJ1-2,TRBV3-1/TRBV3-2,TGTGCCAGCAGCCAAGGGGGGACAGATGGCTACACCTTC,CASSQGGTDGYTF
.,.,TRBJ2-3,TRBV12-3/TRBV12-4,TGTGCCAGCGCACGCAATAGATGGGATACGCAGTATTTT,CASARNRWDTQYF
.,.,TRBJ2-1,TRBV28,TGTGCCAGCAGCCCGCCGACAGAGAACAATGAGCAGTTCTTC,CASSPPTENNEQFF
TRBD1,.,TRBJ2-3,TRBV18,TGTGCCAGCTCCCTGGACAGGGATAGCACAGATACGCAGTATTTT,CASSLDRDSTDTQYF
.,.,TRBJ1-4,TRBV27,TGTGCCAGCCGCAGGGGAGCTAATGAAAAACTGTTTTTT,CASRRGANEKLFF
TRBD1,.,TRBJ1-5,TRBV28,TGTGCCAGCAGCGAAGAACAGGGGCCTCAGCCCCAGCATTTT,CASSEEQGPQPQHF
TRBD2,.,TRBJ2-2,TRBV3-1/TRBV3-2,TGTGCCAGCCGAGGGACTAGCGGGGCTGGCGGCGGGGAGCTGTTTTTT,CASRGTSGAGGGELFF
TRBD1,.,TRBJ1-1,TRBV4-2,TGTGCCAGCAGCCAACAATACCCGGGACAGGGGAACACTGAAGCTTTCTTT,CASSQQYPGQGNTEAFF
.,.,TRBJ1-2,TRBV9,TGTGCCAGCAGCGCCTCCGGGACGGTGAACTATGGCTACACCTTC,CASSASGTVNYGYTF
.,.,TRBJ2-5,TRBV3-1/TRBV3-2,TGTGCCAGCAGCCAAGATCGGCGGGTGGGGACCCAGTACTTC,CASSQDRRVGTQYF
.,.,TRBJ2-7,TRBV11-3,TGTGCCAGCAGCACCCTAGGGACGGAGATCTCGCAGTACTTC,CASSTLGTEISQYF
.,.,TRBJ1-5,TRBV5-5,TGTGCCAGCAGCTTGGAAGGCCGGCGCAATCAGCCCCAGCATTTT,CASSLEGRRNQPQHF
.,.,TRBJ2-3,TRBV5-1,TGCGCCAGCAGCTTGGTTGGGGCAGATACGCAGTATTTT,CASSLVGADTQYF
.,few,TRBJ1-5,TRBV7-2,TGTGCCAGCAGCTTAGGCCAGGTGAATCAGCCCCAGCATTTT,CASSLGQVNQPQHF
.,.,TRBJ2-1,TRBV11-2,TGTGCCAGCAGCTTAGGCACAGGGAGGGTCAATGAGCAGTTCTTC,CASSLGTGRVNEQFF
TRBD2,.,TRBJ2-7,TRBV7-9,TGTGCCAGCAGCCCCACTAGCGGGGAGGCGAAAAACGAGCAGTACTTC,CASSPTSGEAKNEQYF
TRBD1,.,TRBJ1-6,TRBV7-2,TGTGCCAGCAGCTTCGGGGGAACAGGGGGCGGACCACCCCTCCACTTT,CASSFGGTGGGPPLHF
.,.,TRBJ1-5,TRBV7-9,TGTGCCAGCAGCTTAGCGGGGGGCCGCAATCAGCCCCAGCATTTT,CASSLAGGRNQPQHF
TRBD1,.,TRBJ2-3,TRBV6-5,TGTGCCAGCAGTTCTCCCCCGGGACAGGGTGTAGATACGCAGTATTTT,CASSSPPGQGVDTQYF
TRBD1,few,TRBJ1-1,TRBV5-4,TGTGCCAGCAGCAGCCGACAGGGCATGGGTGAAGCTTTCTTT,CASSSRQGMGEAFF
.,.,TRBJ2-7,TRBV27,TGTGCCAGCAGTCTGTCGCTCCAGAGCTCCTACGAGCAGTACTTC,CASSLSLQSSYEQYF
TRBD1,.,TRBJ2-7,TRBV27,TGTGCCAGCAGTTTGTCCAGACAGGGGAAGGGGGAGCAGTACTTC,CASSLSRQGKGEQYF
.,.,TRBJ1-1,TRBV2,TGTGCCAGCACCCAGGGGAACTCCCCCCAGAACACTGAAGCTTTCTTT,CASTQGNSPQNTEAFF
.,.,TRBJ2-2,TRBV5-1,TGCGCCAGCAGCGCCCTACAGATCCACACCGGGGAGCTGTTTTTT,CASSALQIHTGELFF
TRBD1,.,TRBJ1-3,TRBV19,TGTGCCAGTAGCCCGACAGGGGATGGAAACACCATATATTTT,CASSPTGDGNTIYF
TRBD2,.,TRBJ2-7,TRBV4-3,TGCGCCAGCAGCCAAGGACCAGGGACTAGCGGGGGGTCCCTCAGGGACGAGCAGTACTTC,CASSQGPGTSGGSLRDEQYF
.,.,TRBJ2-1,TRBV18,TGTGCCAGCTCACAGGCGGGGAATTACTACAATGAGCAGTTCTTC,CASSQAGNYYNEQFF
.,once,TRBJ1-2,TRBV12-3/TRBV12-4,TGTGCCAGCAGTTCCACAGCTAGTGGCTACACCTTC,CASSSTASGYTF
.,once,TRBJ2-2,TRBV28,TGTGCCAGCAGTCAGGGTTCCGGGGAGCTGTTTTTT,CASSQGSGELFF
.,.,TRBJ2-1,TRBV2,TGTGCCAGCAGTGAAACCCGGACGCCGAGGGTCAATGAGCAGTTCTTC,CASSETRTPRVNEQFF
TRBD1,.,TRBJ2-5,TRBV5-6,TGTGCCAGCAGCTTGAAGGGGGACAGGGTAGGACGAGAGACCCAGTACTTC,CASSLKGDRVGRETQYF
.,.,TRBJ2-5,TRBV2,TGTGCCAGCAATGGCGTGGCGAGGGTGGGGGCTCAAGAGACCCAGTACTTC,CASNGVARVGAQETQYF
TRBD1,.,TRBJ2-7,TRBV30,TGTGCCTGGACCCCCGGGACAGAATCATACGAGCAGTACTTC,CAWTPGTESYEQYF